These T cell receptor beta chains were read from a single sample in a study of T cells in Graves' hyperthyroidism and ophthalmopathy. TCRdb reprocessed the multiplex PCR reads with MiXCR, giving one entry per CDR3 protein. The data contain fewer than 550,000 distinct CDR3 sequences, roughly 14% of them singletons. Sequenced: blood. These receptors came from a woman aged 18-29 years with Graves' hyperthyroidism. The CDR3 runs from the conserved cysteine through the conserved F or W. The order of the fields is V gene, J gene, clone size, CDR3 protein. The listing skips clone size in some rows; elsewhere it reads once, few, many or a size class.

TRBV20-1	TRBJ2-7	many	CSAFGLAETYEQYF
TRBV29-1	TRBJ2-1	many	CSVEKEHHEQFF
TRBV10-3	TRBJ1-1	-	CAISDPLLRRTEAFF
TRBV19	TRBJ1-2	-	CASSKRQPNNYGYTF
TRBV29-1	TRBJ1-4	many	CSVAGRDEKLFF
TRBV6-1	TRBJ2-7	many	CASGRRGGAEQYF
TRBV29-1	TRBJ1-2	few	CSVDLSGAGGKVYTF
TRBV6-6	TRBJ1-4	many	CASSYSVRVTEKLFF
TRBV28	TRBJ2-2	-	CASRPAGLAGVTGELFF
TRBV20-1	TRBJ1-2	many	CSARAGAAGYTF
TRBV5-1	TRBJ2-3	few	CASSPGTVPVTDTQYF
TRBV7-3	TRBJ2-1	-	CASSPGLAGVVEQFF
TRBV5-4	TRBJ1-2	few	CASSLPGTGVDGYTF
TRBV4-2	TRBJ2-2	many	CASSQDGRGTGELFF
TRBV7-8	TRBJ1-2	-	CASSLGTGGEGYTF
TRBV7-9	TRBJ2-5	many	CASSLVTAGRETQYF
TRBV3-1	TRBJ1-2	-	CASSQVGGDIEGYTF
TRBV20-1	TRBJ2-7	-	CSARDGGRLVPYF
TRBV15	TRBJ2-7	few	CATSRGRDWSSYEQYF
TRBV5-1	TRBJ2-1	many	CASSLAPAQSSYNEQFF
TRBV7-9	TRBJ1-6	-	CASSLGRDSYNSPLHF
TRBV27	TRBJ2-5	-	CASSSGQNHQETQYF
TRBV6-2/TRBV6-3	TRBJ1-1	many	CASKLANRETEAFF
TRBV29-1	TRBJ2-7	few	CSVEGPGRPYEQYF
TRBV2	TRBJ2-6	few	CASSRVLSGANVLTF
TRBV18	TRBJ1-1	many	CASSPTEMNTEAFF
TRBV9	TRBJ2-7	-	CASSAPNLAYEQYF
TRBV29-1	TRBJ2-7	many	CSVWDTYEQYF
TRBV3-1	TRBJ2-3	-	CASSPGESLFTDTQYF
TRBV9	TRBJ2-7	few	CASSVGIAAQSYEQYF
TRBV18	TRBJ2-3	many	CASSRGGRLDTQYF
TRBV4-3	TRBJ1-1	-	CASSQDRDRPNTEAFF
TRBV5-1	TRBJ2-5	many	CASSGGSQETQYF
TRBV9	TRBJ2-7	few	CASSPGGVSYEQYF
TRBV12-3/TRBV12-4	TRBJ2-5	many	CASSFTGGGETQYF
TRBV7-9	TRBJ1-1	many	CASSRDENEAFF
TRBV6-5	TRBJ1-1	-	CASSYSRQDMNTEAFF
TRBV11-2	TRBJ2-1	many	CASSPKTSGRLNEQFF
TRBV3-1	TRBJ1-2	many	CASSTVAGFNYGYTF
TRBV3-1	TRBJ2-2	many	CASSRMGGQAPWGTGELFF
TRBV5-1	TRBJ2-6	few	CASSLGGIGANVLTF
TRBV2	TRBJ2-2	many	CASSEVGQDTTGELFF
TRBV20-1	TRBJ2-7	many	CSARSSGMYEQYF
TRBV12-3/TRBV12-4	TRBJ2-3	many	CASSRGGLAADTQYF
TRBV4-2	TRBJ2-1	few	CASSQQREREQFF
TRBV27	TRBJ1-5	many	CASSPLPKNQPQHF
TRBV18	TRBJ1-4	many	CASSSLRGPIPTGEKLFF
TRBV7-7	TRBJ1-5	-	CAQTLLRIEVGLYCVSNQPQHF
TRBV6-2/TRBV6-3	TRBJ1-5	-	CASSMRVLGDQPQHF
TRBV20-1	TRBJ2-7	many	CSARKPDLYEQYF
TRBV28	TRBJ1-6	few	CASGHSPLHF
TRBV11-1	TRBJ2-2	many	CASSLGPRRGELFF
TRBV6-2/TRBV6-3	TRBJ2-1	-	CAISDPDNEQFF
TRBV6-2/TRBV6-3	TRBJ1-3	-	CASIHGAGNTIYF
TRBV28	TRBJ1-5	many	CASSLRVGNSNQPQHF